This TCR beta chain was found in a study of post-analysis software for immune sequencing data (dated by TCRdb to the mid-2010s). As for the study more broadly: The recorded disease courses included relapsing-remitting, secondary progressive and progressive-relapsing multiple sclerosis, and some patients had no subtype annotation. The multiple sclerosis patient repertoires were compared with under 13 previously published healthy control repertoires from donors aged roughly 6 to 27 years. A subset of samples was prepared in parallel using single-end sample barcoding, then pooled and co-amplified after Illumina adapter ligation. Broad study findings and their caveats: Normalized Chao1 diversity was significantly lower in multiple sclerosis patients than controls, suggesting substantial peripheral T-cell clonal expansion. Patients showed significantly higher frequencies than controls for a handful of TRBV segments, among them TRBV5-6, TRBV5-1 and TRBV20-1. The control group was slightly older than the multiple sclerosis patient group. Strong co-clustering of samples prepared in the same batch was shown by direct clustering with F measure, prompting a batch-effect correction.

This clonotype was seen more than once but under ten times. This receptor's antigen is unknown. Per-nucleotide qualities are absent, and no much larger clonotype sits a single base away. Sequences LGHNA (CDR1) and YSLEER (CDR2) are obtained from the germline V gene. The CDR3 numbers 18 residues from cysteine through phenylalanine. Only CDR3 DNA remains: 54 bases, in frame from the first base. Here V drops 3 bases and J drops 0 bases, and the junction holds 5 bases not matched to any gene. To demonstrate the VDJtools post-analysis software, the study profiled TCR beta repertoires from the peripheral blood of approximately twelve young patients with multiple sclerosis. The multiple sclerosis patients were children and adolescents between about 6 and 16 years of age. The protocol used for the library was PCR. The run used an Illumina HiSeq 2500. To reduce PCR and sequencing biases, unique molecular identifiers were incorporated into the TCR beta cDNA libraries. Roughly 0.5 million cDNA molecules were obtained per 1 to 10 million input T cells, so each molecule approximated one T cell. The same protocol used for the earlier healthy control dataset was applied to prepare and sequence the patient libraries. Samples belonging to the same batch were prepared together, multiplexed and sequenced on a shared HiSeq lane. As for the original processing: MIGEC handled the raw barcoded reads, throwing out single-read molecular identifier groups before consensus assembly and CDR3 extraction. Clonotype tables were post-analysed with VDJtools, and diversity was normalized by down-sampling all datasets to the smallest sample size. In repertoire overlap clustering, CDR3 amino acid sequences, but not nucleotide sequences, were matched to correct batch-related cross-sample contamination. TCRdb reanalyzed the raw reads on its own, using fastp at Q25 for trimming and MiXCR for clone calling, and kept in-frame beta chains. Each record represents a unique CDR3 protein, reported with the most common genes and DNA among its rows. These V and J calls derive from TCRdb rather than the authors' analysis. The sample includes 600,000 to 750,000 distinct CDR3 sequences, with about 60% observed a single time. 11% of the sample is in the top ten clones.

The rearranged chain carries TRBV4-3 and TRBJ2-3, with 14 middle bases fitting TRBD2. Sequenced: blood. The TCR originated in a girl aged 2-9 years with multiple sclerosis. The CDR3 sequence is CASSHSGLAGASTDTQYF. The DNA sequence is as follows: TGCGCCAGCAGCCATTCGGGACTAGCGGGGGCCAGCACAGATACGCAGTATTTT.